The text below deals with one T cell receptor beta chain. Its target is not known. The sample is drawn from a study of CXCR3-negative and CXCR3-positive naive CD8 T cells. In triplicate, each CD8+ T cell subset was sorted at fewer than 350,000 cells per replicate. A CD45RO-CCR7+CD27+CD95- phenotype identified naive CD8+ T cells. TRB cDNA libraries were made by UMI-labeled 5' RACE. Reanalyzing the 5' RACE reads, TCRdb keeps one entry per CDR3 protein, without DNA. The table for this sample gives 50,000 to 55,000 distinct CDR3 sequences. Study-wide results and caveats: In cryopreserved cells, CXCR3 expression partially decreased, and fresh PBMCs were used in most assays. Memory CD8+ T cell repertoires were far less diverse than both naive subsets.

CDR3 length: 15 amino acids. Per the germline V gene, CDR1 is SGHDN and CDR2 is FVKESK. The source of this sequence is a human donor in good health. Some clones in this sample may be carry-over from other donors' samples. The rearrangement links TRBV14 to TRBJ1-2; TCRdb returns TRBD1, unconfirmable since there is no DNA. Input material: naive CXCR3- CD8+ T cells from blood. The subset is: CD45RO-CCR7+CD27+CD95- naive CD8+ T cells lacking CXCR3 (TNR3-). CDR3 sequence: CASSQETGGDDGYTF.